The 28 T cell receptor beta chains below were found in one sample sequenced in a study of T cell changes during pregnancy in multiple sclerosis. TCRdb keeps only in-frame clones here, not all; method: immunoSEQ multiplex PCR. This table holds around 29,000 clones, approximately 94% found once. Sequences were derived from CD8+ T cells from peripheral blood mononuclear cells, sampled before pregnancy. These TCRs come from a female donor with multiple sclerosis, enrolled in a pregnancy study.

This clone has a single count. The CDR3 bases are TGTGCCAGTAGTGCAGGACTCTTCGAAGCTTTCTTT. This encodes CASSAGLFEAFF. V is TRBV19 and J is TRBJ1-1; D uncertain. The CDR3 consists of 12 residues. V was clipped by 5 bases and J by 8 bases, with 12 bases between them. From germline, CDR1 is LNHDA and CDR2 SQIVND (reference sequence).

As DNA, the CDR3 is TGTGCCAGCAGCCCGAATTGGGGACTGAACACCGGGGAGCTGTTTTTT. It specifies CASSPNWGLNTGELFF. This rearrangement joins TRBV5-4 to TRBJ2-2; D possibly corresponds to TRBD2 (6 bases). Looked up from germline, CDR1 is SGHNT and CDR2 is YYREEE (reference sequence). Trimming pared 4 bases from V and 1 base from J, leaving 14 bases between. This CDR3 spans 16 amino acids.

The chain carries TRBV9 and TRBJ2-3; TRBD1 matches 8 bases. With 0 bases clipped from V and 2 bases from J, the junction kept 5 bases outside the gene matches. Per germline, CDR1 SGDLS and CDR2 YYNGEE. The CDR3 contains 16 residues. The DNA of the CDR3 is TGTGCCAGCAGCGTAGCTGGGACAGGAGACACAGATACGCAGTATTTT. Amino acid sequence: CASSVAGTGDTDTQYF.

The gene calls are TRBV2 and TRBJ2-5; 13 nucleotides agree with TRBD2. The CDR3 consists of 16 residues. V lost 2 bases, J lost 6 bases, and 6 bases stayed unmatched. Germline lookup yields CDR1 SNHLY and CDR2 FYNNEI. CDR3 coding DNA: TGTGCCAGCAGTGAATTGGGACTAGCGGGGAGTAAGACCCAGTACTTC. Encoded protein: CASSELGLAGSKTQYF.

The chain joins TRBV7-9 to TRBJ1-1; 7 bases are shared with TRBD1. J was trimmed by 1 base and V by 2 bases; bases with no gene match: 4. The CDR3 extends over 15 amino acids. Germline V lookup: CDR1 SEHNR, CDR2 FQNEAQ (reference sequence). The CDR3 sequence: CASSLIEGANTEAFF. CDR3 coding DNA: TGTGCCAGCAGCTTAATCGAGGGGGCGAACACTGAAGCTTTCTTT.

The chain links TRBV30 to TRBJ2-3; perhaps TRBD2 as D (5 bases). The CDR3 is made up of 14 amino acids. V lost 3 bases and J 1 base, leaving 11 bases between the germline ends. CDR1 and CDR2 from the germline V gene are GTSNPN and SVGIG (reference sequence). The DNA of the CDR3 is TGTGCCTGGAGCTCTGGTAGCGGCACAGATACGCAGTATTTT. Its translation: CAWSSGSGTDTQYF.

V and J are TRBV7-6 and TRBJ1-2, with TRBD1 matching over 11 bases. The CDR3 runs to 17 residues. Trimming at V came to 4 bases and at J to 2 bases, leaving 9 bases not matched to a gene. Germline loops: CDR1 SGHVS, CDR2 FNYEAQ. The CDR3 DNA reads TGTGCCAGCAGCTCCTCCGGGACAGGGGGATCGAACTATGGCTACACCTTC. Translation: CASSSSGTGGSNYGYTF.

The rearrangement links TRBV11-2 to TRBJ2-1, with D perhaps TRBD2 (6 bases). Germline-derived CDR1 and CDR2 are SGHAT and FQNNGV. Trimming cost V 5 bases and J 6 bases, with 20 bases left between them. CDR3 length: 16 residues. CDR3 DNA sequence: TGTGCCAGCAGCGTCACCCCCACTAGCCGGGGCAATGAGCAGTTCTTC. Translating it yields CASSVTPTSRGNEQFF.

The V gene is TRBV6-4, the J gene TRBJ2-1, with TRBD2 identical over 9 bases. V was pared by 2 bases and J by 4 bases, with 3 bases of the junction left unmatched. The CDR3 loop spans 15 amino acids. Germline loops: CDR1 MRHNA, CDR2 SNTAGT. The CDR3 DNA reads as TGTGCCAGCAGTGACCGGAGCGGGGGGTACAATGAGCAGTTCTTC. Amino acid sequence: CASSDRSGGYNEQFF.

This chain uses TRBV28 with TRBJ2-3, with 9 positions matching TRBD2. CDR3 size: 15 residues. In germline, CDR1 is MDHEN, CDR2 SYDVKM. V gave up 5 bases and J gave up 2 bases; unmatched junction bases: 5. DNA of the CDR3: TGTGCCAGCAGTCGACTAGCGGAGAACACAGATACGCAGTATTTT. Protein: CASSRLAENTDTQYF.

The chain carries TRBV13 and TRBJ2-2; the D gene is possibly TRBD2 (6 bases). Trimming shortened V by 8 bases and J by 6 bases, and 19 bases separated the two germline ends. The CDR3 is 15 residues long. In germline, CDR1 is PRHDT, CDR2 FYEKMQ (reference sequence). Written as DNA, the CDR3 is TGTGCCAGCGGACTACTCGGGCCTGCTGCCGGGGAGCTGTTTTTT. This sequence encodes CASGLLGPAAGELFF.

The chain recombines TRBV27 with TRBJ2-7; D is possibly TRBD2 (7 bases). Germline CDR1 is MNHEY and CDR2 is SMNVEV (reference sequence). The CDR3 runs 13 residues. V was trimmed by 6 bases and J by 1 base, leaving 10 bases between them. CDR3: CASRGGGSYEQYF. In DNA form, the CDR3 reads TGTGCCAGCAGAGGGGGAGGGTCCTACGAGCAGTACTTC.

CDR3 nucleotides: TGCGCCAGCAGTCAACAGGGGGGATGCGAGCAGTACTTC. It is translated as CASSQQGGCEQYF. The chain uses TRBV23-1 and TRBJ2-7; D may be TRBD1 (7 bases). TRBV23-1 is reported as an ORF; its role is uncertain. The V gene lost 2 bases and the J gene lost 6 bases, with 11 bases spanning the gap. The CDR3 runs to 13 residues.

This rearrangement joins TRBV7-8 to TRBJ1-5; D remains unclear. CDR1 is SGHVS and CDR2 is FQNEAQ in the germline V gene. The V end was cut by 0 bases, the J end by 3 bases, with 15 bases between. CDR3 length: 17 residues. The CDR3 reads CASSLAFTGLINQPQHF. CDR3 DNA: TGTGCCAGCAGCTTAGCGTTTACCGGGTTGATCAATCAGCCCCAGCATTTT.

The rearrangement uses TRBV10-2 and TRBJ2-5, with 9 bases matching TRBD1. The CDR3 spans 16 residues. CDR1 WSHSY and CDR2 SAAADI come from the germline V gene. V lost 7 bases and J lost 4; bases outside the gene matches: 13. CDR3 DNA: TGCGCCAGCAATTCAGACAGGGGGGTCCTACGAGAGACCCAGTACTTC. Translating it yields CASNSDRGVLRETQYF.

This rearrangement joins TRBV6-5 to TRBJ1-2, with 12 nucleotides matching TRBD1. CDR1 and CDR2 from the germline V gene are MNHEY and SVGAGI. The CDR3 has 13 amino acids. V shed 5 bases and J 6 bases; nucleotides not matched to a gene: 1. CDR3 amino acids: CASSGDRGHGYTF. CDR3 nucleotides: TGTGCCAGCAGTGGGGACAGGGGGCATGGCTACACCTTC.

The CDR3 sequence: CASKAGTGTFEQYF. CDR3 sequence (DNA): TGTGCCAGTAAAGCCGGGACAGGGACCTTCGAGCAGTACTTC. The chain joins TRBV19 to TRBJ2-7, with 9 bases lining up with TRBD1. The CDR3 has 14 residues. CDR1 is LNHDA, CDR2 SQIVND, per germline (reference sequence). V trimming: 7 bases; J trimming: 6 bases; junction bases outside the gene matches: 10.

This clone was found a few times. V usage is TRBV9 and J usage is TRBJ2-2, with TRBD2 as a possible D gene (6 bases). Germline values: CDR1 SGDLS, CDR2 YYNGEE. CDR3 length: 17 amino acids. V was trimmed by 0 bases and J by 2 bases, leaving 14 bases between them. CDR3 nucleotide sequence: TGTGCCAGCAGCGTAGGTCGGGGGACTCCAAACACCGGGGAGCTGTTTTTT. Amino acids: CASSVGRGTPNTGELFF. Variable domain in full (rest from reference TRBV9 and TRBJ2-2): DSGVTQTPKHLITATGQRVTLRCSPRSGDLSVYWYQQSLDQGLQFLIQYYNGEERAKGNILERFSAQQFPDLHSELNLSSLELGDSALYFCASSVGRGTPNTGELFFGEGSRLTVL.

This chain uses TRBV5-4 with TRBJ1-2, with TRBD1 identical over 8 bases. The germline V gene has CDR1 SGHNT and CDR2 YYREEE (reference sequence). Germline trimming cut 2 bases from V and 4 bases from J; bases unmatched to any gene: 4. The CDR3 runs to 14 residues. DNA for the CDR3: TGTGCCAGCAGCTTCCAGGGGGCGGGCTATGGCTACACCTTC. Residues: CASSFQGAGYGYTF.

The V and J genes are TRBV19 and TRBJ1-2, with TRBD1 identical over 7 bases. The junction had 7 bases not matched to a gene; V was cut back by 7 bases and J by 5 bases. In germline, CDR1 is LNHDA, CDR2 SQIVND (reference sequence). This CDR3 has 13 residues. CDR3 nucleotide sequence: TGTGCCAGTACCCAGGGACAGATTTATGGCTACACCTTC. This translates into CASTQGQIYGYTF.

CDR3 amino acids: CASSEIGAGSPLHF. In DNA form, the CDR3 reads TGTGCCAGCAGTGAAATTGGGGCTGGGTCACCCCTCCACTTT. The chain has TRBV25-1 and TRBJ1-6, with D possibly TRBD1 on 5 matching bases. The CDR3 is 14 residues long. The germline V and J ends were trimmed by 2 bases and 10 bases, with 12 bases remaining between them. Germline V gene sequence: CDR1 MGHDK, CDR2 SYGVNS. The full variable domain, its missing parts supplied by reference TRBV25-1 and TRBJ1-6, is EADIYQTPRYLVIGTGKKITLECSQTMGHDKMYWYQQDPGMELHLIHYSYGVNSTEKGDLSSESTVSRIRTEHFPLTLESARPSHTSQYLCASSEIGAGSPLHFGNGTRLTVT.

V usage is TRBV27 and J usage is TRBJ2-1; 12 positions agree with TRBD2. Trimming cost V 10 bases and J 7 bases; bases outside gene matches: 8. The CDR3 totals 14 residues. Germline loops: CDR1 MNHEY, CDR2 SMNVEV (reference sequence). As DNA, the CDR3 is TGTGCCACCAGGACTAGCGGGAACCAAAATGAGCAGTTCTTC. This translates into CATRTSGNQNEQFF.

The chain has TRBV7-9 and TRBJ2-3, with a possible D match to TRBD2 (5 bases). Germline-derived CDR1 and CDR2 are SEHNR and FQNEAQ (reference sequence). V lost 3 bases and J 0 bases, leaving 13 bases between the germline ends. This CDR3 contains 16 residues. The CDR3, as DNA: TGTGCCAGCAGCTTGGGAAGGAGGCCTAGCACAGATACGCAGTATTTT. It codes for CASSLGRRPSTDTQYF.

The rearrangement joins TRBV6-6 to TRBJ1-2; 8 positions agree with TRBD1. CDR3 length equals 14 residues. The V and J ends lost 4 bases and 3 bases, in that order; junction bases with no gene match: 4. Germline values: CDR1 MNHNY, CDR2 SVGAGI (reference sequence). The CDR3 DNA is TGTGCCAGCAGTTCGCAGGGGGCTTACTATGGCTACACCTTC. This sequence encodes CASSSQGAYYGYTF.

The CDR3 loop reads CASSPFQGYEQYF. The DNA for the CDR3 is TGTGCCAGCAGCCCTTTTCAGGGCTACGAGCAGTACTTC. The V and J genes are TRBV5-8 and TRBJ2-7; a possible D gene is TRBD1 (5 bases). CDR1 is SGHTS and CDR2 is YDEGEE in the germline V gene. Trimming left V 4 bases short and J 3 bases short, with 11 bases between. This CDR3 comprises 13 residues.

This CDR3 reads CASSSQGGRYYGYTF. CDR3 bases: TGTGCCAGCAGTTCCCAGGGGGGACGGTACTATGGCTACACCTTC. The chain recombines TRBV27 with TRBJ1-2, with 7 nucleotides matching TRBD1. The junction had 8 bases not matched to a gene; V was cut back by 4 bases and J by 3 bases. Germline CDR1 is MNHEY and CDR2 is SMNVEV (reference sequence). The CDR3 spans 15 residues.

This clone was observed once. The CDR3 DNA is TGTGCCAGCAGCCAAGGGACAGGGGACCAAGAGACCCAGTACTTC. Its protein is CASSQGTGDQETQYF. The V and J genes are TRBV4-2 and TRBJ2-5; 9 nucleotides agree with TRBD1. Germline trimming cut 1 base from V and 0 bases from J; bases unmatched to any gene: 0. Per the germline V gene, CDR1 is LGHNA and CDR2 is YNFKEQ. This CDR3 is built from 15 residues.

Only one count was recorded for this clone. This rearrangement joins TRBV6-1 to TRBJ1-2, with D tentatively TRBD1 (6 bases). CDR1 and CDR2 from the germline V gene are MNHNS and SASEGT. Trimming shortened V by 6 bases and J by 5 bases, and 10 bases separated the two germline ends. The CDR3 has 12 amino acids. The DNA for the CDR3 is TGTGCCAGCAGCGGACAGCCTTATGGCTACACCTTC. It encodes CASSGQPYGYTF.